This T cell receptor beta chain was documented in a study of T cell repertoires in cytomegalovirus infection. Study conclusions and caveats: CMV-specific TCR beta clonotypes restricted by HLA-C dominated the ex vivo response. Pooled public TCR beta family frequency picked out CMV carriers with the relevant HLA.

MiXCR was run by TCRdb on the reads, yielding one entry per CDR3 protein. The table lists around 310,000 distinct CDR3 sequences, approximately 32% of them singletons. Turning to this clonotype: The antigen is unknown.

V lost 6 bases, J lost 5 bases, and 10 bases lay in between. The CDR3 has 13 amino acids. This TCR derives from a human donor in good health (CMV status not recorded). Some clones in this sample may be carry-over from other donors' samples. The sequencing here drew on cultured PBMCs, taken from culture after CMV antigen stimulation. The V and J genes are TRBV12-3 or TRBV12-4 and TRBJ2-2; the D is unclear. The CDR3 sequence: CASRSTGTGELFF. In DNA form, the CDR3 reads TGTGCCAGCAGATCGACTGGAACCGGGGAGCTGTTTTTT.